This passage covers 10 T cell receptor beta chains from one sample sequenced in a study of T cell changes during pregnancy in multiple sclerosis. TCRdb's table, derived via immunoSEQ multiplex PCR, lists solely in-frame clones and lacks some. The sample carries more than 55,000 clones, around 91% recorded once. Sequenced material: peripheral blood, taken after pregnancy. Receptor source: a female donor with multiple sclerosis, enrolled in a pregnancy study.

CDR3 protein: CASSVQPSPGIYGYTF. The CDR3 DNA reads as TGTGCCAGCAGCGTTCAACCCTCACCGGGAATCTATGGCTACACCTTC. This sequence joins TRBV9 and TRBJ1-2; D unclear. Trimming took 2 bases from V and 4 from J, leaving 18 bases between them. This CDR3 comprises 16 residues. Germline V gives CDR1 SGDLS, CDR2 YYNGEE.

The chain carries TRBV7-2 and TRBJ1-2; 7 nucleotides match TRBD1. The germline CDR1 and CDR2 sequences are SGHTA and FQGNSA. The length of the CDR3 is 15 residues. Trimming removed 2 bases from V and 5 bases from J; junction bases left unmatched: 8. This CDR3 is CASSLTGQPSYGYTF. In nucleotides, the CDR3 is TGTGCCAGCAGCTTAACGGGACAGCCTTCTTATGGCTACACCTTC. The full variable domain, completed using reference TRBV7-2 and TRBJ1-2, is GAGVSQSPSNKVTEKGKDVELRCDPISGHTALYWYRQSLGQGLEFLIYFQGNSAPDKSGLPSDRFSAERTGGSVSTLTIQRTQQEDSAVYLCASSLTGQPSYGYTFGSGTRLTVV.

The chain is built from TRBV18 and TRBJ1-1; the D gene is possibly TRBD1 (5 bases). Germline V gives CDR1 KGHSH, CDR2 LQKENI. Deletions cut 5 bases from V and 0 bases from J, with 22 bases between. The CDR3 is 18 amino acids. CDR3 sequence reads: CASSGKLQVSFMNTEAFF. The DNA for the CDR3 is TGTGCCAGCTCAGGTAAACTACAGGTTTCTTTTATGAACACTGAAGCTTTCTTT.

This chain connects TRBV5-6 to TRBJ2-7; D is perhaps TRBD1 (5 bases). The germline V gene encodes CDR1 SGHDT and CDR2 YYEEEE. Trimming shortened V by 4 bases and J by 3 bases, and 11 bases separated the two germline ends. The CDR3 loop spans 13 amino acids. Here the CDR3 DNA reads TGTGCCAGCAGCCAGGACATCTACTACGAGCAGTACTTC. This codes for CASSQDIYYEQYF.

The chain has TRBV7-9 and TRBJ2-7; 8 bases align to TRBD2. The germline CDR1 and CDR2 sequences are SEHNR and FQNEAQ (reference sequence). CDR3 length equals 15 residues. V shed 8 bases, J shed 3 bases, and the junction held 12 bases outside the gene matches. The CDR3 loop is CASLKRGGQIYEQYF. In nucleotides, the CDR3 is TGTGCCAGCTTGAAACGGGGGGGGCAAATCTACGAGCAGTACTTC.

The gene calls are TRBV4-3 and TRBJ1-2, with 9 bases that match TRBD1. The CDR3 is 15 residues long. In germline, CDR1 is LGHNA, CDR2 YSLEER. Losses at the gene ends were 7 bases for V and 4 bases for J; bases not matched to a gene: 10. Written as DNA, the CDR3 is TGCGCCAGCAACCCCGGGACAGGGCTCCCCTATGGCTACACCTTC. Its translation: CASNPGTGLPYGYTF.

The chain joins TRBV5-6 to TRBJ1-4; TRBD1 might be the D (5 bases). V was pared by 2 bases and J by 8 bases, with 13 bases between. The CDR3 has 14 amino acids. Germline assignment: CDR1 SGHDT and CDR2 YYEEEE. CDR3 sequence reads: CASSFQGLGEKLFF. CDR3 coding DNA: TGTGCCAGCAGCTTTCAGGGATTGGGCGAAAAACTGTTTTTT.

In this sample, this clone turned up a few times. J is TRBJ1-4 and V is TRBV4-1; 8 bases fit TRBD1. The length of the CDR3 is 14 residues. V was pared by 6 bases and J by 4 bases, with 4 bases of the junction left unmatched. Germline assignment: CDR1 MGHRA and CDR2 YSYEKL. Here the CDR3 reads CASRSGTGNEKLFF. The CDR3 DNA reads as TGCGCCAGCAGGTCCGGGACAGGTAATGAAAAACTGTTTTTT.

The V and J genes are TRBV6-1 and TRBJ2-6; 10 bases map to TRBD2. Losses at the gene ends were 4 bases for V and 0 bases for J; bases not matched to a gene: 12. This CDR3 comprises 20 residues. CDR1 and CDR2 (germline): MNHNS, SASEGT. CDR3: CASSVKLAGHPISGANVLTF. In DNA form, the CDR3 reads TGTGCCAGCAGTGTAAAACTAGCGGGGCACCCCATCTCTGGGGCCAACGTCCTGACTTTC.

V is TRBV6-5 and J is TRBJ2-1, with 7 bases identical to TRBD2. The CDR3 has 14 amino acids. The germline gives CDR1 MNHEY, CDR2 SVGAGI. With 6 bases clipped from V and 4 bases from J, the junction kept 6 bases outside the gene matches. The CDR3 here is CASSRKRDYNEQFF. The CDR3 DNA is TGTGCCAGCAGCCGTAAGCGGGATTACAATGAGCAGTTCTTC.